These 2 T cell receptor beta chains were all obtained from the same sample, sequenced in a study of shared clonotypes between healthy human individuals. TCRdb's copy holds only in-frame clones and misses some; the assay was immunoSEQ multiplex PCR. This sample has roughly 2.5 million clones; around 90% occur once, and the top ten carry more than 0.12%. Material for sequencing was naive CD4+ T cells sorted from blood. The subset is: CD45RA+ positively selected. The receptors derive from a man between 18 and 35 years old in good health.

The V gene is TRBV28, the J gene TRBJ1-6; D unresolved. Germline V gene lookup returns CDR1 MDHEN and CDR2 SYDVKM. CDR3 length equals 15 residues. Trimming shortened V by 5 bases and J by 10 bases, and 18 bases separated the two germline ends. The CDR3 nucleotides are TGTGCCAGCAGTCCCGATGTGGGGATCGGATCACCCCTCCACTTT. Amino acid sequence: CASSPDVGIGSPLHF. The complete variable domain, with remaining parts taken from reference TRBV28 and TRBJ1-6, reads DVKVTQSSRYLVKRTGEKVFLECVQDMDHENMFWYRQDPGLGLRLIYFSYDVKMKEKGDIPEGYSVSREKKERFSLILESASTNQTSMYLCASSPDVGIGSPLHFGNGTRLTVT.

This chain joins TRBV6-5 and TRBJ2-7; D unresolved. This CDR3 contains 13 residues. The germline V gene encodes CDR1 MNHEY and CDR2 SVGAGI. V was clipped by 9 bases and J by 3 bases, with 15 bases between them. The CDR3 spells CASHSSPNYEQYF. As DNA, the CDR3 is TGTGCCAGTCATAGCTCTCCGAACTACGAGCAGTACTTC.